Shown below are 20 T cell receptor beta chains from a single sample sequenced in a study of blood T cell repertoires in COVID-19. TCRdb's copy holds only in-frame clones and misses some; the assay was immunoSEQ multiplex PCR. The sample has around 400,000 clones; around 87% are singletons. The specimen sequenced was peripheral blood. The receptors stem from a woman aged 60 to 75 with COVID-19, enrolled during active disease.

This chain joins TRBV27 and TRBJ1-1; no firm D call. Germline assignment: CDR1 MNHEY and CDR2 SMNVEV (reference sequence). V lost 4 bases to trimming and J lost 1 base, with 10 bases between them. The length of the CDR3 is 14 residues. CDR3 in DNA: TGTGCCAGCAGTTCATCAACAGCGAACACTGAAGCTTTCTTT. Amino acid sequence: CASSSSTANTEAFF.

The V gene is TRBV4-1, the J gene TRBJ1-6, with 9 nucleotides matching TRBD1. Trimming at V came to 4 bases and at J to 7 bases, leaving 5 bases not matched to a gene. The CDR3 contains 15 residues. The V gene's germline CDR1 is MGHRA and CDR2 YSYEKL. CDR3 residues: CASSLRDRDNSPLHF. The CDR3 bases are TGCGCCAGCAGCCTCCGGGACAGGGACAATTCACCCCTCCACTTT.

This clone was observed once. V and J are TRBV3-1 (or the pseudogene TRBV3-2) and TRBJ1-4; 11 bases are shared with TRBD1. The V and J ends lost 1 base and 7 bases, in that order; junction bases with no gene match: 5. This CDR3 has 16 residues. Germline V CDR1 and CDR2: LGHDT, YNNKEL (reference sequence). Written as DNA, the CDR3 is TGTGCCAGCAGCCAAGGTGGCGGGACAGGGGGTGAAAAACTGTTTTTT. Translated: CASSQGGGTGGEKLFF.

V is TRBV28 and J is TRBJ1-6; D gene unclear. V gave up 5 bases and J gave up 0 bases, with 11 bases separating them. There are 16 residues in the CDR3. The germline V gene has CDR1 MDHEN and CDR2 SYDVKM. This CDR3 reads CASSTAASSYNSPLHF. The CDR3 nucleotides read TGTGCCAGCAGTACCGCGGCGAGCTCCTATAATTCACCCCTCCACTTT.

The chain is built from TRBV11-2 and TRBJ1-2, with no clear D. Germline CDR1 reads SGHAT; CDR2 reads FQNNGV. V lost 1 base to trimming and J lost 7 bases, with 16 bases between them. The CDR3 runs 15 residues. The CDR3 here is CASSLVSGSDVGYTF. In DNA form, the CDR3 reads TGTGCCAGCAGCTTAGTCTCGGGGAGTGATGTTGGCTACACCTTC. Full variable domain (outside the CDR3, taken from reference TRBV11-2 and TRBJ1-2): EAGVAQSPRYKIIEKRQSVAFWCNPISGHATLYWYQQILGQGPKLLIQFQNNGVVDDSQLPKDRFSAERLKGVDSTLKIQPAKLEDSAVYLCASSLVSGSDVGYTFGSGTRLTVV.

The chain has TRBV27 and TRBJ2-1, with D possibly being TRBD1 (5 bases). The CDR3 spans 15 residues. CDR1 MNHEY and CDR2 SMNVEV come from the germline V gene (reference sequence). Deletions cut 6 bases from V and 3 bases from J, with 15 bases between. The CDR3 sequence: CASRFRSGYYNEQFF. The DNA of the CDR3 is TGTGCCAGCAGATTTAGGTCAGGGTACTACAATGAGCAGTTCTTC.

V is TRBV27 and J is TRBJ1-1; no reliable D call. This CDR3 region has 16 residues. Germline loops: CDR1 MNHEY, CDR2 SMNVEV (reference sequence). Trimming pared 4 bases from V and 4 bases from J, leaving 19 bases between. This CDR3 reads CASSSNPSVAGTEAFF. The CDR3 region has the DNA TGTGCCAGCAGTTCCAACCCCTCGGTAGCGGGCACTGAAGCTTTCTTT.

This chain links TRBV7-2 with TRBJ1-1; D perhaps matches TRBD1 (5 bases). The CDR3 length is 16 residues. Germline CDR1 and CDR2: SGHTA and FQGNSA. V dropped 6 bases and J dropped 0 bases, with 17 bases sitting between them. In DNA form, the CDR3 reads TGTGCCAGCAGACAAAGCAGGGCCTTCATGAACACTGAAGCTTTCTTT. This sequence encodes CASRQSRAFMNTEAFF.

The chain combines TRBV7-2 with TRBJ2-3; tentatively, D is TRBD2 (5 bases). Germline CDR1 and CDR2: SGHTA and FQGNSA. CDR3 length equals 19 residues. Trimming cost V 5 bases and J 5 bases, with 29 bases left between them. Here the CDR3 reads CASSPRPPLPGLWGDTQYF. The CDR3 coding sequence is TGTGCCAGCAGCCCGCGCCCGCCACTTCCTGGACTTTGGGGAGATACGCAGTATTTT.

The chain uses TRBV28 and TRBJ1-1; D is uncertain. Germline-derived CDR1 and CDR2 are MDHEN and SYDVKM. V lost 3 bases and J lost 4, with 15 bases in between. The CDR3 runs to 15 residues. CDR3 DNA sequence: TGTGCCAGCAGTTTTCCCAGCCAGGTGGTCACTGAAGCTTTCTTT. Translation gives CASSFPSQVVTEAFF. Variable domain in full (rest from reference TRBV28 and TRBJ1-1): DVKVTQSSRYLVKRTGEKVFLECVQDMDHENMFWYRQDPGLGLRLIYFSYDVKMKEKGDIPEGYSVSREKKERFSLILESASTNQTSMYLCASSFPSQVVTEAFFGQGTRLTVV.

This chain connects TRBV18 to TRBJ1-2, with 9 bases matching TRBD1. CDR3 size: 17 residues. Germline CDR1 is KGHSH and CDR2 is LQKENI. V lost 5 bases and J lost 6; bases outside the gene matches: 16. The CDR3 DNA follows: TGTGCCAGCTCATCAGGTCTCCCCTCACAGGGGGCCCATGGCTACACCTTC. Translating it yields CASSSGLPSQGAHGYTF.

This chain joins TRBV10-3 and TRBJ2-7; tentative D call: TRBD2 (5 bases). Trimming shortened V by 3 bases and J by 0 bases, and 15 bases separated the two germline ends. The V gene's germline CDR1 is ENHRY and CDR2 SYGVKD. The CDR3 is made up of 16 amino acids. CDR3 region: CAISDSDLTFSYEQYF. CDR3 DNA: TGTGCCATCAGTGATTCGGACTTGACTTTCTCCTACGAGCAGTACTTC.

J is TRBJ2-5 and V is TRBV2; 9 nucleotides agree with TRBD2. There are 15 residues in the CDR3. The germline gives CDR1 SNHLY, CDR2 FYNNEI. The ends lost 2 bases at V and 2 bases at J; junction bases unmatched: 3. In DNA form, the CDR3 reads TGTGCCAGCAGTGAACGGCGGGGGGGTCAAGAGACCCAGTACTTC. This encodes CASSERRGGQETQYF. Drawing the rest from reference TRBV2 and TRBJ2-5, the complete variable domain is EPEVTQTPSHQVTQMGQEVILRCVPISNHLYFYWYRQILGQKVEFLVSFYNNEISEKSEIFDDQFSVERPDGSNFTLKIRSTKLEDSAMYFCASSERRGGQETQYFGPGTRLLVL.

The chain couples TRBV7-3 to TRBJ2-1, with 10 bases identical to TRBD2. CDR1 and CDR2 (germline): SGHTA, FQGTGA. The V gene end was trimmed by 3 bases and the J gene end by 9 bases; junction bases not matched to a gene: 11. The CDR3 runs 16 residues. The CDR3 region is CASSFQSGGALGEQFF. For the CDR3, the DNA is TGTGCCAGCAGCTTCCAGAGCGGGGGGGCCCTCGGTGAGCAGTTCTTC.

The V gene is TRBV6-5, the J gene TRBJ1-1; D is unclear. The CDR3 runs 13 residues. V was shortened by 5 bases and J by 2 bases, with 9 bases between the two germline ends. Germline V CDR1 and CDR2: MNHEY, SVGAGI. The CDR3 loop is CASSQKTNTEAFF. DNA for the CDR3: TGTGCCAGCAGTCAAAAGACTAACACTGAAGCTTTCTTT.

The chain couples TRBV2 to TRBJ1-5, with TRBD1 matching 10 bases. The CDR3 has 14 residues. CDR1 is SNHLY, CDR2 FYNNEI, per germline. The V and J ends lost 5 bases and 5 bases, in that order; junction bases with no gene match: 3. CDR3 bases: TGTGCCAGCAGTCGGACAGGGGGATATCAGCCCCAGCATTTT. Protein product: CASSRTGGYQPQHF.

The V call is TRBV6-4, the J call TRBJ1-1; 7 bases align to TRBD1. The CDR3 spans 11 residues. J gave up 11 bases and V 6 bases, and 6 bases lay outside the gene matches. Germline V lookup: CDR1 MRHNA, CDR2 SNTAGT. Written as DNA, the CDR3 is TGTGCCAGCAGGGGAAAGGGGGCTGCTTTCTTT. This codes for CASRGKGAAFF.

This clone occurred once. The chain joins TRBV3-1 (or the pseudogene TRBV3-2) to TRBJ2-3; TRBD2 matches 11 bases. The J segment lost 6 bases and the V segment lost 5 bases, leaving 7 bases of the junction unmatched. This CDR3 is built from 15 residues. The germline V gene has CDR1 LGHDT and CDR2 YNNKEL (reference sequence). The CDR3 bases are TGTGCCAGCAGCTCTCTAGCGGGGGGCCGGGATACGCAGTATTTT. The encoded protein is CASSSLAGGRDTQYF.

The gene calls are TRBV6-2 or TRBV6-3 and TRBJ2-7, with 11 nucleotides matching TRBD2. Germline V gene data show CDR1 as MNHEY and CDR2 as SVGEGT. The CDR3 is 15 amino acids. Losses at the gene ends were 2 bases for V and 3 bases for J; bases not matched to a gene: 3. The CDR3 is CASSYATSGVYEQYF. The CDR3 DNA is TGTGCCAGCAGTTACGCGACTAGCGGGGTCTACGAGCAGTACTTC.

The gene calls are TRBV27 and TRBJ2-4; D is possibly TRBD1 (5 bases). The germline V gene has CDR1 MNHEY and CDR2 SMNVEV (reference sequence). V lost 4 bases and J lost 3, with 10 bases in between. This CDR3 contains 14 residues. The CDR3 DNA reads as TGTGCCAGCAGTTCAGGGAAGAGCAAAAACATTCAGTACTTC. Its translation: CASSSGKSKNIQYF.